This T cell receptor (beta chain) was sequenced during a study of CD8 T cells in Susac syndrome. Turning to the study itself: When their blood was taken, the Susac syndrome patients had either not yet had any therapy, were taking corticosteroids, or were taking intravenous immunoglobulin alone.

Random hexamers were used to reverse transcribe an amount of about 0.45 to 1 ug RNA. Amplification of TCR beta CDR3 was carried out by immunoSEQ multiplex PCR, which covered 54 Vbeta and 13 Jbeta segments. TCRdb called the immunoSEQ multiplex PCR reads again in MiXCR, with one record for every CDR3 protein. The sample has some 250,000 distinct CDR3 sequences; almost 97% are singletons. Germline V gene lookup returns CDR1 MRHNA and CDR2 SNTAGT. Trimming removed 5 bases at V and 5 bases at J, with 10 bases between. The CDR3 consists of 13 residues. V usage is TRBV6-4 and J usage is TRBJ2-1, with D perhaps matching TRBD1 or TRBD2 (5 bases each). Sequencing used CD4+ T cells from PBMCs. The source is a human donor with Susac syndrome. Written as DNA, the CDR3 is TGTGCCAGCAGTAGGGACCTAAACAATGAGCAGTTCTTC. Encoded protein: CASSRDLNNEQFF.